Given below is one T cell receptor beta chain in context. Which antigen it targets is not known. No base qualities exist here, and no much larger clone lies one base off it. A second Seattle source provided samples from volunteer blood donors who had recovered from COVID-19. The collaborating institutions used their own protocols to collect whole blood in K2EDTA tubes. For TCRbeta analysis, collaborators shipped samples in one of three forms: frozen whole blood, isolated PBMCs, or DNA extracted from either of those sample types. This sample stems from a study of blood T cell repertoires in COVID-19 (dated by TCRdb to the early 2020s). At the level of the whole study: Collaborator samples came from the United States, Italy and Spain and covered acute and convalescent phases of COVID-19. The material from the prospective study consisted of cDNA or gDNA derived from T cells, B-cell-depleted T cells, or PBMCs. The dataset comprised deeply sampled blood TCRbeta repertoires from subjects exposed to, actively infected with, or recovered from COVID-19. A freely available public database, intended as a resource for researchers studying the immune response to SARS-CoV-2, is where the repertoires were released. Samples came from the ongoing ImmuneRACE study (first 160 participants) plus 1,254 subjects from 6 global collaborators. The sample metadata nearly always contained a de-identified subject ID, COVID-19 status, age in years and sex. HLA class I and class II types, where available, came from metadata supplied by the sample provider rather than from assay-based typing. Study-wide findings and limitations: Clinical and demographic metadata were provided uncurated, with the amount varying by source and participant.

The immunoSEQ Assay, a bias-controlled multiplex PCR, was used to amplify TCRbeta CDR3 regions from genomic DNA. In the paper's pipeline: The number of nucleated cells in each sample was estimated from the amplification of reference gene primers within the assay. To quantify the absolute abundance of each unique TCRbeta CDR3 rearrangement, sequence reads were collapsed and filtered. For each sample, productive Simpson clonality was calculated as the square root of Simpson's diversity index over productive rearrangements. Entries here come from immuneACCESS through TCRdb and include only in-frame sequences with V and J called. Some clones fail to appear in such tables; in the studies checked, an unresolved V gene covers under half of the shortfall, and the cause of the remainder is unknown. D and trimming come from the DNA, and the V and J calls and clone size come from that table. The sample has roughly 200,000 clones on record, approximately 91% of them singletons. The top ten clonotypes cover about 6.6% of the sample.

The CDR3 contains 14 residues, cysteine and phenylalanine counted. Only CDR3 DNA is held: 42 bases, read in frame from base 1. Taken from the germline V gene (reference sequence), the CDR1 and CDR2 loops are MNHEY and SMNVEV. Clipping removes 7 bases from V and 10 bases from J, with 8 as the unmatched junction base count. Source material: peripheral blood. This chain joins TRBV27 to TRBJ1-6, with 9 middle bases fitting TRBD1. The sequence came from a woman aged 40-49 years who had recovered from COVID-19. For the CDR3, the sequence is CASTNRGRGSPLHF. The nucleotides read TGTGCCAGCACTAACAGGGGGCGCGGATCACCCCTCCACTTT.